This passage covers 6 T cell receptor beta chains from one sample sequenced in a study of blood T cell repertoires in COVID-19. Sequenced by immunoSEQ multiplex PCR; TCRdb stores in-frame clones only, minus some. The sample holds 170,000 or so clones, around nine tenths seen once. The specimen sequenced was peripheral blood. Every receptor here comes from a man between 60 and 70 years old with COVID-19, enrolled during active disease.

The chain links TRBV28 to TRBJ1-3, with D perhaps matching TRBD1 (6 bases). V was clipped by 6 bases and J by 2 bases, with 11 bases between them. CDR3 length equals 14 residues. CDR1 MDHEN and CDR2 SYDVKM come from the germline V gene. CDR3 bases: TGTGCCAGCAGCCAGGGGACGGCTGGAAACACCATATATTTT. Protein: CASSQGTAGNTIYF.

The chain employs TRBV4-3 and TRBJ1-6; D unclear. The V end lost 0 bases, the J end lost 3 bases, and 12 bases lay between the germline ends. Germline assignment: CDR1 LGHNA and CDR2 YSLEER. The CDR3 is 17 residues long. CDR3 amino acids: CASSQEATSIYNSPLHF. The CDR3 nucleotides read TGCGCCAGCAGCCAAGAAGCCACCTCCATCTATAATTCACCCCTCCACTTT.

The chain has TRBV7-9 and TRBJ2-3; a possible D gene is TRBD2 (6 bases). The ends were cut back, 5 bases at V and 4 bases at J, with 22 bases in the middle. This CDR3 contains 17 residues. The germline CDR1 and CDR2 sequences are SEHNR and FQNEAQ (reference sequence). The CDR3 protein is CASSQRGSGPRADTQYF. The CDR3 DNA is TGTGCCAGCAGCCAAAGGGGAAGCGGGCCTAGGGCAGATACGCAGTATTTT.

This clone was counted a few times. The CDR3 DNA follows: TGTGCCAGCTCAGCCGACAGGGTCAATCAGCCCCAGCATTTT. Its translation is CASSADRVNQPQHF. The chain employs TRBV18 and TRBJ1-5; TRBD1 agrees at 7 bases. Unmatched junction bases numbered 4, after V lost 5 bases and J lost 3 bases. The CDR3 loop spans 14 amino acids. Germline V gene sequence: CDR1 KGHSH, CDR2 LQKENI.

In its sample, this clone was seen once. The chain has TRBV6-5 and TRBJ2-5, with TRBD2 identical over 9 bases. V gave up 3 bases and J gave up 5 bases; unmatched junction bases: 4. Germline-derived CDR1 and CDR2 are MNHEY and SVGAGI. This CDR3 spans 14 amino acids. CDR3 loop: CASSYSGSGETQYF. CDR3 DNA: TGTGCCAGCAGTTATAGCGGGAGTGGTGAGACCCAGTACTTC.

This clone was seen a few times. The chain recombines TRBV19 with TRBJ1-1; 7 bases are shared with TRBD1. Germline V gene lookup returns CDR1 LNHDA and CDR2 SQIVND (reference sequence). The CDR3 extends over 13 amino acids. V shed 5 bases and J 3 bases; nucleotides not matched to a gene: 3. The CDR3 nucleotides read TGTGCCAGTAGTGACAGGGCCGACACTGAAGCTTTCTTT. As protein: CASSDRADTEAFF.